Reported below is one T cell receptor (beta chain). No antigen is known for it. Measured with immunoSEQ multiplex PCR; TCRdb has only the in-frame clones, and not every one. The data show just over 40,000 clones, 95% seen once. This specimen comes from a study of graft-versus-host responses after intestinal transplantation. Findings and caveats of the study: The highest levels of circulating GvH clones went along with early declines in HvG clones after transplant.

The source material was unstimulated CD8+ T cells sorted from spleen or lymph node cells, sampled before transplant. The source is a human donor who was the organ donor for an intestinal transplant.

Here the CDR3 reads CASSEYGTEMNTEAFF. CDR3 sequence (DNA): TGTGCCAGCTCAGAATATGGTACGGAGATGAACACTGAAGCTTTCTTT. The J gene is TRBJ1-1, the V gene TRBV18; D remains ambiguous. V lost 5 bases and J lost 0, with 16 bases in between. CDR1 and CDR2 from the germline V gene are KGHSH and LQKENI. The CDR3 covers 16 residues.